This T cell receptor beta chain was identified in a study of T cell changes during pregnancy in multiple sclerosis (dated by TCRdb to between 2018 and 2021). Looking at the study overall: The study looked at changes in the T cell repertoire across pregnancy in women with multiple sclerosis.

A word on this clone: The specificity of this receptor is unknown. Base qualities are not provided; no much larger clone lies one nucleotide away.

The CDR3 contains 15 residues, cysteine and phenylalanine counted. Only the CDR3 part of the read is kept: 45 bases, read in frame from the first base. Per the germline V gene, SGHTA is the CDR1 and FQGNSA is the CDR2. V trim: 5 bases; J trim: 7 bases; unmatched bases: 8. Libraries were built with the immunoSEQ multiplex PCR assay. Entries here come from immuneACCESS through TCRdb and include only in-frame sequences with V and J called. Some clones fail to appear in such tables; in the studies checked, an unresolved V gene covers under half of the shortfall, and the cause of the remainder is unknown. The sample profile shows about 34,000 clones; roughly 89% of them were found once. Roughly 3.5% of the sample rests with the top ten.

This receptor chain uses TRBV7-2 and TRBJ2-1, with TRBD1 matching 10 junction bases. The sequencing here drew on CD8+ T cells from peripheral blood mononuclear cells, taken in the third trimester of pregnancy. The receptor comes from a female donor with multiple sclerosis, enrolled in a pregnancy study. This receptor has the CDR3 CASSLTGGAGNEQFF. The nucleotides are TGTGCCAGCAGCCTGACAGGGGGCGCGGGAAATGAGCAGTTCTTC.